This TCR beta chain appears in the sequencing data of a study of CD4 T cells in relation to SARS-CoV-2 and coronaviruses. Background on the study: Negative control cultures got HIV-1 Nef peptides or no peptide. Findings and caveats of the study: In approximately 70% of donors, memory CD4+ clonotypes crossrecognized SARS-CoV-2 and at least one common cold coronavirus spike.

Assay: immunoSEQ multiplex PCR; the TCRdb copy retains only in-frame clones and omits some. The sample yields 23,000 or so clones, about 82% seen once. The CDR3 length is 16 residues. The unexposed donors gave CD4+ T cells in about 2010-2019, prior to COVID-19. After roughly 9 days of culture, CD4+ T cells were isolated. With respect to this clone: Its cognate antigen is unknown.

The chain uses TRBV7-5 and TRBJ2-2; TRBD2, the table's D call, lacks a check against the DNA. TRBV7-5 is listed as a pseudogene. The sequencing input was CD4+ T cells from PBMCs, cultured in vitro. The receptor's source is a human donor in good health. The CDR3 coding sequence is TGTGCCAGAAGCTTGGAAAATGGCGGGAACACCGGGGAGCTGTTTTTT. As protein: CARSLENGGNTGELFF.